The next 29 T cell receptor beta chains were all read from a single sample in a study of response to subunit inactivated influenza vaccine. TCRdb reprocessed the RT-PCR reads with MiXCR, giving one entry per CDR3 protein. The sample lists approximately 200,000 distinct CDR3 sequences; over 13% were seen once. The starting material was CD8+ T cells sorted from PBMCs, obtained roughly 5 days after vaccination. Every receptor here comes from a man aged 50 or older who received an inactivated influenza vaccine.

This clonotype was seen a few times. The gene calls are TRBV28 and TRBJ1-2, with TRBD1 matching over 7 bases. CDR1 is MDHEN, CDR2 SYDVKM, per germline. This CDR3 has 14 amino acids. V was pared by 6 bases and J by 4 bases, with 8 bases of the junction left unmatched. The CDR3 nucleotides read TGTGCCAGCAGGTCAACAGGGGCGGGCTATGGCTACACCTTC. Amino acids: CASRSTGAGYGYTF.

The chain combines TRBV9 with TRBJ2-2; D is unclear. In germline, CDR1 is SGDLS, CDR2 YYNGEE. V gave up 4 bases and J gave up 3 bases, with 19 bases separating them. CDR3 length equals 17 residues. The CDR3 DNA sequence: TGTGCCAGCAGCCTCCCAGAGGCCCGGCCCGACACCGGGGAGCTGTTTTTT. Protein product: CASSLPEARPDTGELFF.

This clonotype was detected a few times. This chain uses TRBV30 with TRBJ2-2; D remains unclear. V lost 0 bases, J lost 2 bases, and 4 bases lay in between. In germline, CDR1 is GTSNPN, CDR2 SVGIG (reference sequence). This CDR3 is built from 13 residues. CDR3 bases: TGTGCCTGGAGTGTCCTAAACACCGGGGAGCTGTTTTTT. This codes for CAWSVLNTGELFF.

In this sample, this clonotype turned up a few times. The chain is built from TRBV12-3 or TRBV12-4 and TRBJ2-5, with D hard to call. This CDR3 contains 15 residues. V lost 6 bases and J 4 bases, leaving 18 bases between the germline ends. The CDR3 DNA reads as TGTGCCAGCAGATCCCCACCCCCCGGTACAGAGACCCAGTACTTC. Translating gives CASRSPPPGTETQYF.

The chain has TRBV27 and TRBJ1-2; D gene ambiguous. CDR3 length: 14 amino acids. The V gene lost 4 bases and the J gene lost 0 bases, with 9 bases spanning the gap. Germline values: CDR1 MNHEY, CDR2 SMNVEV (reference sequence). CDR3 bases: TGTGCCAGCAGTTCCGGACGTACTAACTATGGCTACACCTTC. It is translated as CASSSGRTNYGYTF.

This clonotype has at least ten counts. The chain has TRBV7-8 and TRBJ2-7; 9 nucleotides align to TRBD1. Trimming at V came to 3 bases and at J to 5 bases, leaving 8 bases not matched to a gene. The CDR3 is made up of 15 amino acids. CDR1 is SGHVS and CDR2 is FQNEAQ in the germline V gene. The CDR3 DNA sequence: TGTGCCAGCAGCTTCCAACCGGGACAGGGCCACGAGCAGTACTTC. Translating it yields CASSFQPGQGHEQYF.

The gene calls are TRBV4-3 and TRBJ2-1, with a tentative D call TRBD1 (5 bases). The CDR3 is 20 residues long. The V end was cut by 0 bases, the J end by 2 bases, with 23 bases between. Germline V lookup: CDR1 LGHNA, CDR2 YSLEER. This chain's CDR3 is CASSQEALAGYKVTYNEQFF. Here the CDR3 DNA reads TGCGCCAGCAGCCAAGAAGCGCTCGCAGGGTACAAAGTCACCTACAATGAGCAGTTCTTC.

This clonotype showed up just a few times. The chain couples TRBV15 to TRBJ2-5, with a weak D call TRBD1 (6 bases). The CDR3 contains 15 residues. Germline lookup yields CDR1 LNHNV and CDR2 YYDKDF (reference sequence). V was trimmed by 1 base and J by 3 bases, leaving 12 bases between them. The CDR3 reads CATSRVDSPKETQYF. Here the CDR3 DNA reads TGTGCCACCAGCAGAGTGGACAGTCCCAAAGAGACCCAGTACTTC.

The rearrangement uses TRBV15 and TRBJ2-3, with D maybe TRBD2 (6 bases). Germline V lookup: CDR1 LNHNV, CDR2 YYDKDF (reference sequence). The V gene lost 1 base and the J gene lost 3 bases, with 11 bases spanning the gap. This CDR3 is built from 15 residues. As DNA, the CDR3 is TGTGCCACCAGCAGAGCCATGGAGGGGACAGATACGCAGTATTTT. Translation: CATSRAMEGTDTQYF.

The chain is built from TRBV11-1 and TRBJ1-5; maybe TRBD1 (5 bases). Trimming took off 10 bases at V and 3 bases at J, with 16 bases between the two ends. Germline lookup yields CDR1 SGHAT and CDR2 FQDESV (reference sequence). CDR3 length: 14 residues. The CDR3 protein is CAITPTDSNQPQHF. The CDR3 DNA reads TGTGCCATCACACCGACAGACTCCAATCAGCCCCAGCATTTT.

This chain uses TRBV7-2 with TRBJ2-5; 7 bases line up with TRBD1. CDR3 size: 15 residues. V was pared by 5 bases and J by 6 bases, with 12 bases of the junction left unmatched. Germline values: CDR1 SGHTA, CDR2 FQGNSA. CDR3: CASSIGTASSQTQYF. For the CDR3, the DNA is TGTGCCAGCAGCATCGGGACAGCTTCGTCGCAGACCCAGTACTTC. Full variable domain (remainder filled in from reference TRBV7-2 and TRBJ2-5): GAGVSQSPSNKVTEKGKDVELRCDPISGHTALYWYRQSLGQGLEFLIYFQGNSAPDKSGLPSDRFSAERTGGSVSTLTIQRTQQEDSAVYLCASSIGTASSQTQYFGPGTRLLVL.

This clonotype was seen a few times. The V and J genes are TRBV5-6 and TRBJ2-1; perhaps TRBD2 as D (6 bases). The CDR3 is 18 residues long. CDR1 and CDR2 from the germline V gene are SGHDT and YYEEEE. V lost 2 bases and J lost 0, with 18 bases in between. In DNA form, the CDR3 reads TGTGCCAGCAGCTTAATGGGGTCTGGGGGGTACTCCTACAATGAGCAGTTCTTC. Translation gives CASSLMGSGGYSYNEQFF.

This chain links TRBV12-3 or TRBV12-4 with TRBJ2-3; D not resolved. Trimming cost V 5 bases and J 2 bases, with 8 bases left between them. The CDR3 sequence is 13 residues long. As DNA, the CDR3 is TGTGCCAGCAGTAGGACCACCACAGATACGCAGTATTTT. Amino acids: CASSRTTTDTQYF.

The chain has TRBV4-3 and TRBJ2-3; D possibly corresponds to TRBD2 (5 bases). The V end lost 0 bases, the J end lost 6 bases, and 7 bases lay between the germline ends. Per the germline V gene, CDR1 is LGHNA and CDR2 is YSLEER. The CDR3 consists of 13 residues. The CDR3 nucleotides are TGCGCCAGCAGCCAAGAGGGCGGGGATACGCAGTATTTT. As protein: CASSQEGGDTQYF.

The chain is built from TRBV11-2 and TRBJ2-5; D gene unclear. V was pared by 4 bases and J by 3 bases, with 18 bases between. In germline, CDR1 is SGHAT, CDR2 FQNNGV. CDR3 size: 16 residues. CDR3 protein: CASSSVVRKKEETQYF. The CDR3 region has the DNA TGTGCCAGCAGCTCGGTTGTCAGAAAGAAAGAAGAGACCCAGTACTTC.

The chain employs TRBV20-1 and TRBJ2-7; 7 nucleotides align to TRBD1. Germline-derived CDR1 and CDR2 are DFQATT and SNEGSKA (reference sequence). The V gene end was trimmed by 5 bases and the J gene end by 6 bases; junction bases not matched to a gene: 4. CDR3 size: 11 residues. The CDR3 bases are TGCAGTGCTCGTACAGGGGCCGAGCAGTACTTC. Translation gives CSARTGAEQYF.

This clonotype was seen a few times. The chain uses TRBV6-1 and TRBJ1-1; 11 nucleotides line up with TRBD1. CDR3 length equals 16 residues. CDR1 MNHNS and CDR2 SASEGT come from the germline V gene. Germline trimming cut 5 bases from V and 7 bases from J; bases unmatched to any gene: 12. CDR3 sequence: CASSPRTGGLFGEAFF. The CDR3 DNA reads as TGTGCCAGCAGTCCCAGGACAGGGGGCTTGTTCGGTGAAGCTTTCTTT.

This chain links TRBV10-3 with TRBJ1-1, with TRBD1 identical over 7 bases. Germline V gives CDR1 ENHRY, CDR2 SYGVKD. V lost 2 bases to trimming and J lost 2 bases; unmatched junction nucleotides: 8. This CDR3 is built from 16 residues. As DNA, the CDR3 is TGTGCCATCAGTGAGGCCTCCGGGACAGTTAACACTGAAGCTTTCTTT. Translated, it gives CAISEASGTVNTEAFF.

This clonotype has a handful of counts. This chain joins TRBV12-3 or TRBV12-4 and TRBJ2-5; 8 nucleotides match TRBD2. V shed 2 bases, J shed 1 base, and the junction held 6 bases outside the gene matches. This CDR3 is 16 amino acids long. Written as DNA, the CDR3 is TGTGCCAGCAGTTTACTGGTAGCGGGGTTCCAAGAGACCCAGTACTTC. Translating it yields CASSLLVAGFQETQYF.

The V call is TRBV5-6, the J call TRBJ2-7; D perhaps matches TRBD1 (6 bases). There are 18 residues in the CDR3. Germline CDR1 and CDR2: SGHDT and YYEEEE. V lost 3 bases and J 0 bases, leaving 22 bases between the germline ends. This CDR3 reads CASSYNPLGRGTSYEQYF. CDR3 nucleotide sequence: TGTGCCAGCAGCTACAACCCCCTGGGCAGGGGAACCTCCTACGAGCAGTACTTC.

V is TRBV4-1 and J is TRBJ2-5, with D possibly being TRBD2 (7 bases). The germline V and J ends were trimmed by 1 base and 13 bases, with 13 bases remaining between them. The germline V gene encodes CDR1 MGHRA and CDR2 YSYEKL. This CDR3 has 12 amino acids. CDR3 region: CASSQAGGSRYF. The CDR3 coding sequence is TGCGCCAGCAGCCAAGCGGGGGGCTCTAGGTACTTC.

V usage is TRBV2 and J usage is TRBJ2-1; D is perhaps TRBD1 or TRBD2 (6 bases each). Per germline, CDR1 SNHLY and CDR2 FYNNEI. There are 17 residues in the CDR3. Deletions cut 6 bases from V and 4 bases from J, with 22 bases between. The CDR3 DNA follows: TGTGCCAGCAGGGAGCGGATAATCAGAGGGGGGTACAATGAGCAGTTCTTC. This translates into CASRERIIRGGYNEQFF.

Of note for this clonotype: Mismatch with germline at one junction end may stem from a read error. V usage is TRBV7-8 and J usage is TRBJ1-2, with D possibly being TRBD1 (5 bases). The CDR3 sequence is 14 residues long. CDR1 is SGHVS and CDR2 is FQNEAQ in the germline V gene. The DNA for the CDR3 is TGTGCCAGCATCTTAGAGGACACCTACTATGGCTACACCTTC. It yields the protein CASILEDTYYGYTF.

This chain joins TRBV4-1 and TRBJ2-2; D unclear. Per germline, CDR1 MGHRA and CDR2 YSYEKL. The V and J ends lost 2 bases and 3 bases respectively, with 7 bases between them. The CDR3 is 14 residues long. The CDR3, as DNA: TGCGCCAGCAGCCAAAAGGTCGACACCGGGGAGCTGTTTTTT. It specifies CASSQKVDTGELFF.

The V call is TRBV6-2 or TRBV6-3, the J call TRBJ2-2; D ambiguous. The CDR3 has 13 residues. CDR1 is MNHEY and CDR2 is SVGEGT in the germline V gene. The V end lost 7 bases, the J end lost 1 base, and 7 bases lay between the germline ends. The CDR3 reads CASMELNTGELFF. The CDR3 DNA reads as TGTGCCAGCATGGAACTGAACACCGGGGAGCTGTTTTTT.

The table lists this clonotype with a few counts. The rearrangement links TRBV5-1 to TRBJ2-1; 7 bases line up with TRBD1. Losses at the gene ends were 2 bases for V and 2 bases for J; bases not matched to a gene: 7. CDR1 is SGHRS, CDR2 YFSETQ, per germline. The CDR3 spans 16 residues. CDR3 DNA: TGCGCCAGCAGCTTCAACGACAGGGACACCTACAATGAGCAGTTCTTC. Translated: CASSFNDRDTYNEQFF.

This clonotype was detected a few times. This chain joins TRBV7-8 and TRBJ2-1; TRBD2 matches 7 bases. Germline assignment: CDR1 SGHVS and CDR2 FQNEAQ. This CDR3 contains 15 residues. Losses at the gene ends were 2 bases for V and 8 bases for J; bases not matched to a gene: 9. CDR3 sequence (DNA): TGTGCCAGCAGCTTATCTTTGCGGGAGTGGGATGAGCAGTTCTTC. Translation: CASSLSLREWDEQFF.

This clonotype was seen a handful of times. The chain employs TRBV3-1 and TRBJ2-1, with a tentative D call TRBD1 (5 bases). The V end was cut by 4 bases, the J end by 9 bases, with 19 bases between. The germline CDR1 and CDR2 sequences are LGHDT and YNNKEL (reference sequence). The CDR3 runs 15 residues. The CDR3 coding sequence is TGTGCCAGCAGCCCAAAGGGGTCGGTTTCACCTGAGCAGTTCTTC. Protein sequence: CASSPKGSVSPEQFF.

This chain connects TRBV20-1 to TRBJ1-2; the D gene is possibly TRBD1 (5 bases). Per germline, CDR1 DFQATT and CDR2 SNEGSKA (reference sequence). V lost 0 bases, J lost 2 bases, and 13 bases lay in between. The CDR3 is made up of 15 amino acids. CDR3 sequence (DNA): TGCAGTGCTAGAGATTTCGCGGGGGTAAACTATGGCTACACCTTC. Amino acid sequence: CSARDFAGVNYGYTF.